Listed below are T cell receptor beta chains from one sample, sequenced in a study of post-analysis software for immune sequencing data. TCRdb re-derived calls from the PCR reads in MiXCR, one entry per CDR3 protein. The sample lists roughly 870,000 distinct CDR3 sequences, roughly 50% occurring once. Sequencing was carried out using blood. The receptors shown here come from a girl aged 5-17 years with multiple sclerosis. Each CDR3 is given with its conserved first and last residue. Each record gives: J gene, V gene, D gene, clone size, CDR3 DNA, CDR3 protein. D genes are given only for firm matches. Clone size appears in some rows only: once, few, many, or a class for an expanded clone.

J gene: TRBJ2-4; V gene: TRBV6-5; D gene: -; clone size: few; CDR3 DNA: TGTGCCAGCAGTTCCGACAGACGAAACATTCAGTACTTC; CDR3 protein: CASSSDRRNIQYF
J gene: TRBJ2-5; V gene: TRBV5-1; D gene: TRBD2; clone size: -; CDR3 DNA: TGCGCCAGCAGCATGGGGACTAACCAAGAGACCCAGTACTTC; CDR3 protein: CASSMGTNQETQYF
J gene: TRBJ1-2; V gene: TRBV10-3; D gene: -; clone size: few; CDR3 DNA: TGTGCCATCAGTAAGGACGGTGACTATGGCTACACCTTC; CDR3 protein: CAISKDGDYGYTF
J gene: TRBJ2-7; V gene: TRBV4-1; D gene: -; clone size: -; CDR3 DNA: TGCGCCAGCAGCCGTGATACCGACCCTTCCAAATACGAGCAGTACTTC; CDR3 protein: CASSRDTDPSKYEQYF
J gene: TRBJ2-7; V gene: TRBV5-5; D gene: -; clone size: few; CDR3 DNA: TGTGCCAGCAGCTTGCAGGTGGCGCTCTCCTACGAGCAGTACTTC; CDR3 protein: CASSLQVALSYEQYF
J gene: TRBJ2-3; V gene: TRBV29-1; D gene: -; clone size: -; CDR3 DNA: TGCAGCGCCGCCCATAGCGCAGATACGCAGTATTTT; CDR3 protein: CSAAHSADTQYF
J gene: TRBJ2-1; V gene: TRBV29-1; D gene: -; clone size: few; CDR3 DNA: TGCAGCGTTGAATCCATAGCGAGGGTTTACAATGAGCAGTTCTTC; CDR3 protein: CSVESIARVYNEQFF
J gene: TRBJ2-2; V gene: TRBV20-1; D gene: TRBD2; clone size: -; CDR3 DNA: TGCAGTGCTAGAGTGGGTGCCCAGAGCGGGACGAACACCGGGGAGCTGTTTTTT; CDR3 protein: CSARVGAQSGTNTGELFF
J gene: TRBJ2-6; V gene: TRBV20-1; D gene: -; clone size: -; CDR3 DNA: TGCAGTGCGACGGACACCGGGGCCAACGTCCTGACTTTC; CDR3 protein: CSATDTGANVLTF
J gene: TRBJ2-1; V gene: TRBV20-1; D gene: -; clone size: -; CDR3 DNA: TGCAGTGCTAGAGATCGAAGCAGAGAATACAATGAGCAGTTCTTC; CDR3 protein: CSARDRSREYNEQFF
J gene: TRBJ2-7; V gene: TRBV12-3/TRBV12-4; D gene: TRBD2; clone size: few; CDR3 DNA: TGTGCCAGCAGTCCTCCCCTAGCGGGAGCGTACCACGAGCAGTACTTC; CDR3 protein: CASSPPLAGAYHEQYF
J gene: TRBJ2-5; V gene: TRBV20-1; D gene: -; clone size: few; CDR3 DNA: TGCAGTGCTTTGGGGGACCTGAAGACCCAGTACTTC; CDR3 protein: CSALGDLKTQYF
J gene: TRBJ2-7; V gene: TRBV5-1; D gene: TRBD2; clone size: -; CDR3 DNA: TGCGCCAGCAGCTACCTAGCGGGAGCGGAGCAGTACTTC; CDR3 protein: CASSYLAGAEQYF
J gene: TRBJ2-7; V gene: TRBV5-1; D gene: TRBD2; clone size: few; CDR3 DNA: TGCGCCAGCAGCTTCGCGGGGGGGCCCTCGAGCGAGCAGTACTTC; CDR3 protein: CASSFAGGPSSEQYF
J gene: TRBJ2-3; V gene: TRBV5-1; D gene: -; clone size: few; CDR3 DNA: TGCGCCAGCAGAGCGGTGGGCACAGATACGCAGTATTTT; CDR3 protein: CASRAVGTDTQYF
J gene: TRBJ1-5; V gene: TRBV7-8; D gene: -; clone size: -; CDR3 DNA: TGTGCCAGCAGCTTAGTACTCGTTAGCAATCAGCCCCAGCATTTT; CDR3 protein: CASSLVLVSNQPQHF
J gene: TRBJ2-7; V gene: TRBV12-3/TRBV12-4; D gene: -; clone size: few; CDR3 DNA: TGTGCCAGCACCCGGGCAGGCCTCGTCTACGAGCAGTACTTC; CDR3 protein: CASTRAGLVYEQYF
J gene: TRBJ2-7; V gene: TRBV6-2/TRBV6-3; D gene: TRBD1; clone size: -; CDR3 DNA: TGTGCCAGCAGTCCACGACAGGGGCGACACGAGCAGTACTTC; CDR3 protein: CASSPRQGRHEQYF
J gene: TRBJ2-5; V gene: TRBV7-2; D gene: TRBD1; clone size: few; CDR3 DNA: TGTGCCAGCAGCTTAGGACAGGGGTTCACCGAGACCCAGTACTTC; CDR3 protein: CASSLGQGFTETQYF
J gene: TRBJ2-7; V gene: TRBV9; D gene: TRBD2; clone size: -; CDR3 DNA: TGTGCCAGCAGCCCCAGAAGCGGGAGGTCCTACGAGCAGTACTTC; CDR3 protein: CASSPRSGRSYEQYF
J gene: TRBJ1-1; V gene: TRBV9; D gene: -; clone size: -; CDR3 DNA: TGTGCCAGCAGCGTAGTCGGCCAGAACACTGAAGCTTTCTTT; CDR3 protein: CASSVVGQNTEAFF
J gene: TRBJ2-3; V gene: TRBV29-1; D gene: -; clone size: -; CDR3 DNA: TGCAGCGTGCGGGGAGTACTACGTACAGATACGCAGTATTTT; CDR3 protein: CSVRGVLRTDTQYF
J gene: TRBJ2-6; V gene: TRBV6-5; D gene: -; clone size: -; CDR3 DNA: TGTGCCAGCAGTTACGTCACGGAGTCTGGGGCCAACGTCCTGACTTTC; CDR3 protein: CASSYVTESGANVLTF
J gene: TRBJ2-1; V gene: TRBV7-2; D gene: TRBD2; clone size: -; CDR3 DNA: TGTGCCAGCAGTCCCACTAGCGGCGGTGGTGAGCAGTTCTTC; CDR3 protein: CASSPTSGGGEQFF
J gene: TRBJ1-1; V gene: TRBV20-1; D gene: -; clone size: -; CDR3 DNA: TGCAGTGCTGGGTTGGGGGGAAGGGGGAACACTGAAGCTTTCTTT; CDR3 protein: CSAGLGGRGNTEAFF
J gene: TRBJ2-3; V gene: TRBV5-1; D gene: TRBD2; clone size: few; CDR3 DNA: TGCGCCAGCAGCGCGCGACTAGCGGGAGAGTTCGTAGATACGCAGTATTTT; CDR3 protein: CASSARLAGEFVDTQYF
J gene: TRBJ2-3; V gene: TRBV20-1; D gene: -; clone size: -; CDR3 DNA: TGCAGTGCCGCTGCATACAGAGATACGCAGTATTTT; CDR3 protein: CSAAAYRDTQYF
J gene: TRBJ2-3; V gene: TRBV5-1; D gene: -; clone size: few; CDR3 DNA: TGCGCCAGCAGACCAGGACAACCGGCAGATACGCAGTATTTT; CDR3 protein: CASRPGQPADTQYF
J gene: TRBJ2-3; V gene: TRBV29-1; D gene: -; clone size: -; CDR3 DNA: TGCAGCGTTGAAGAACAGTCCACAGATACGCAGTATTTT; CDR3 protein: CSVEEQSTDTQYF
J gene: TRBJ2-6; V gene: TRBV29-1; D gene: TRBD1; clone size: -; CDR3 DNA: TGCAGCGTTGTAGACAGGGCTGATAGCTCTGGGGCCAACGTCCTGACTTTC; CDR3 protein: CSVVDRADSSGANVLTF
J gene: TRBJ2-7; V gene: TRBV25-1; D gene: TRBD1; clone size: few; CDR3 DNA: TGTGCCAGCAGTGCCCGGGACAGACCTTCCTACGAGCAGTACTTC; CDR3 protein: CASSARDRPSYEQYF
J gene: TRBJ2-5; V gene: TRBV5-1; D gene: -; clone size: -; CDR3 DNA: TGCGCCAGCAGTCCTGGGGTGGTCCAAGAGACCCAGTACTTC; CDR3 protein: CASSPGVVQETQYF
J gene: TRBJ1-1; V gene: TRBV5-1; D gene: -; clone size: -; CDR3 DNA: TGCGCCAGCAAGCAACAGGACAACACTGAAGCTTTCTTT; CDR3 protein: CASKQQDNTEAFF
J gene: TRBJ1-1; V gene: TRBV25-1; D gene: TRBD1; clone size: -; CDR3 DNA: TGTGCCAGCAGTGAAGCGGGACAGGGTTTGAACACTGAAGCTTTCTTT; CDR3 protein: CASSEAGQGLNTEAFF
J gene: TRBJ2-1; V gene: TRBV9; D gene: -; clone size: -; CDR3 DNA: TGTGCCAGCAGCGGAACGGAGGGGGGGGAGCAGTTCTTC; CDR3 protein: CASSGTEGGEQFF
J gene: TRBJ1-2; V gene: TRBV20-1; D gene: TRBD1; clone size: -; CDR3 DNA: TGCAGTGCCTATGGGGGACAGGGGAACTATGGCTACACCTTC; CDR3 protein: CSAYGGQGNYGYTF
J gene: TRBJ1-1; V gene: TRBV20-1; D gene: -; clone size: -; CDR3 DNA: TGCAGTGCCCTGACAGAGACAAACACTGAAGCTTTCTTT; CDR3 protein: CSALTETNTEAFF
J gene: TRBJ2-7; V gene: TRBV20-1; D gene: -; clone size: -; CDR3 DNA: TGCAGTGCCCGGACGTCCCGGGGCCACGAGCAGTACTTC; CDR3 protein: CSARTSRGHEQYF